This T cell receptor (beta chain) was sequenced during a study of cytotoxic CD8 clonotypes in ibrutinib-treated CLL. Study-level information: Across the patients, approximately ten were relapsed/refractory, about 15 treatment-naive and 17 to 18 IGHV unmutated. Study-wide results and limits: Public clonotypes were seen rarely and were contracted or stable on treatment.

The V gene's germline CDR1 is KGHSH and CDR2 LQKENI. The CDR3 is made up of 16 amino acids. The J segment lost 1 base and the V segment lost 1 base, leaving 5 bases of the junction unmatched. Only in-frame clones appear in the TCRdb table, and some are missing; sequencing was by immunoSEQ multiplex PCR. The repertoire holds 50,000 to 65,000 clones, with approximately 71% as singletons. On this clone: Its cognate antigen is unknown.

The specimen was PBMCs, collected after 12 months of ibrutinib treatment. This receptor was obtained from a human donor with chronic lymphocytic leukemia. The chain combines TRBV18 with TRBJ2-5, with 8 positions matching TRBD2. Here the CDR3 DNA reads TGTGCCAGCTCACCACGTCTGGCGGGGGGCCAAGAGACCCAGTACTTC. Translation: CASSPRLAGGQETQYF.